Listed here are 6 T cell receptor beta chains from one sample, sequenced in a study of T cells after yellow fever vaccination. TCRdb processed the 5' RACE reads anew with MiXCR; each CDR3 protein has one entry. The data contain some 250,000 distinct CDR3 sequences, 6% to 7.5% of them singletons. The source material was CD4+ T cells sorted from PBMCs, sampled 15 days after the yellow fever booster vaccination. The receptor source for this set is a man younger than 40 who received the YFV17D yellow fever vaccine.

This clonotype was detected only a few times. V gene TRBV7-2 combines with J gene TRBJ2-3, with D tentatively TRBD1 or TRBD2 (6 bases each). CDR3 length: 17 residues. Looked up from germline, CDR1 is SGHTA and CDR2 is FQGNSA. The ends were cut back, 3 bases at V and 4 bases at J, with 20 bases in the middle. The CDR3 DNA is TGTGCCAGCAGCTTGAGACATGGGGGCGGGATGGCAGATACGCAGTATTTT. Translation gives CASSLRHGGGMADTQYF.

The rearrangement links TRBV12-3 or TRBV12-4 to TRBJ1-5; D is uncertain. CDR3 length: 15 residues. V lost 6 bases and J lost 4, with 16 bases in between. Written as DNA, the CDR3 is TGTGCCAGCAGGGAAGGCGGCAGAAGAAATCAGCCCCAGCATTTT. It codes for CASREGGRRNQPQHF.

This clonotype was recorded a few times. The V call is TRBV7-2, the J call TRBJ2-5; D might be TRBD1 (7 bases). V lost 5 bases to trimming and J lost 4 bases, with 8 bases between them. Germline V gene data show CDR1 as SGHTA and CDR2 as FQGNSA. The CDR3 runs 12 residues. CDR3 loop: CASSQGGETQYF. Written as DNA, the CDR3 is TGTGCCAGCAGCCAGGGGGGAGAGACCCAGTACTTC.

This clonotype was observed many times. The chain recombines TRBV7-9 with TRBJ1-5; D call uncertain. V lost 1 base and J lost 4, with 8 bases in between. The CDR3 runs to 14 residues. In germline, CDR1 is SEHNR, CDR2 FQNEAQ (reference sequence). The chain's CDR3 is CASSLDVTNQPQHF. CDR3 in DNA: TGTGCCAGCAGCTTAGATGTGACAAATCAGCCCCAGCATTTT.

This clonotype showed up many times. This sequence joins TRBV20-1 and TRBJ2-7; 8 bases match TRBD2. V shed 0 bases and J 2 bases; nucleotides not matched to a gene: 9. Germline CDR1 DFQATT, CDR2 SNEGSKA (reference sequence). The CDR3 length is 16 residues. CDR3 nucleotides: TGCAGTGCTAGAGATCTATCAGCGGGGGTTGCCTACGAGCAGTACTTC. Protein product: CSARDLSAGVAYEQYF.

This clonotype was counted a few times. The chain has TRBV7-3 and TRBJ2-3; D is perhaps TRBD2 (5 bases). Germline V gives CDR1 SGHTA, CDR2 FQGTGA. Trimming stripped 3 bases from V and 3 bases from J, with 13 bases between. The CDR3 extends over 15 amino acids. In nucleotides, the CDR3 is TGTGCCAGCAGCTTTGGAGCGGATGTTACAGATACGCAGTATTTT. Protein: CASSFGADVTDTQYF. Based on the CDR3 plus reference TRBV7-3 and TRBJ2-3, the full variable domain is GAGVSQTPSNKVTEKGKYVELRCDPISGHTALYWYRQSLGQGPEFLIYFQGTGAADDSGLPNDRFFAVRPEGSVSTLKIQRTERGDSAVYLCASSFGADVTDTQYFGPGTRLTVL.